These 3 T cell receptor beta chains were sequenced from one sample in a study of blood T cell repertoires in COVID-19. TCRdb's copy holds only in-frame clones and misses some; the assay was immunoSEQ multiplex PCR. The sample records nearly 80,000 clones, around 84% being singletons. The sequenced material came from peripheral blood. Receptors originate from a woman aged 70-85 years with acute or convalescent COVID-19.

This clone was observed a single time. This sequence joins TRBV7-3 and TRBJ2-1; TRBD1 matches 8 bases. This CDR3 region has 15 residues. Trimming cost V 5 bases and J 4 bases; bases outside gene matches: 7. Germline V gives CDR1 SGHTA, CDR2 FQGTGA. This chain's CDR3 is CASSPRTGWYNEQFF. CDR3 in DNA: TGTGCCAGCAGCCCCCGGACAGGGTGGTACAATGAGCAGTTCTTC.

The rearrangement links TRBV19 to TRBJ2-7; 8 bases fit TRBD1. After removal of 4 bases from V and 3 bases from J, the junction contained 14 bases not matched to a gene. The V gene's germline CDR1 is LNHDA and CDR2 SQIVND (reference sequence). The CDR3 totals 17 residues. For the CDR3, the DNA is TGTGCCAGTAGTACCTCAACACCGACAGGGGCACACTACGAGCAGTACTTC. It is translated as CASSTSTPTGAHYEQYF.

CDR3 bases: TGTGCCAGCAGCCAATTAGCTAGCTACGAGCAGTACTTC. Translating gives CASSQLASYEQYF. The V call is TRBV14, the J call TRBJ2-7; D gene unclear. Germline V lookup: CDR1 SGHDN, CDR2 FVKESK. V was cut by 2 bases and J by 3 bases, with 8 bases left in between. The CDR3 contains 13 residues.